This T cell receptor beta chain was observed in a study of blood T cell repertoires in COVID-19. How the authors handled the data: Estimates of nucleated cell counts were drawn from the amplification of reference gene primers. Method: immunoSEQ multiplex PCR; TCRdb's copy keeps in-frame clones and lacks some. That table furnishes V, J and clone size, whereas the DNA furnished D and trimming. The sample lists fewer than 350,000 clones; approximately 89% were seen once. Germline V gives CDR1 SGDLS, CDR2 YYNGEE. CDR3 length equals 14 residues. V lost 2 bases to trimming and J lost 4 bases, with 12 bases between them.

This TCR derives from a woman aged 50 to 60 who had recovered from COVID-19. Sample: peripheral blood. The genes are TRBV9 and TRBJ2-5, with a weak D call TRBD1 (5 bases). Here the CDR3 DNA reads TGTGCCAGCAGCGTTTCAGCGCAGGGAGAGACCCAGTACTTC. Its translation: CASSVSAQGETQYF.